This passage covers 19 T cell receptor beta chains from one sample sequenced in a study of T cell changes during pregnancy in multiple sclerosis. Only in-frame clones appear in the TCRdb table, and some are missing; sequencing was by immunoSEQ multiplex PCR. The data show tens of thousands of clones, with 93% seen just once and 2.6% held by the top ten. Source: CD8+ T cells from peripheral blood mononuclear cells, taken in the third trimester of pregnancy. The receptors were gathered from a female donor with multiple sclerosis, enrolled in a pregnancy study.

V is TRBV7-8 and J is TRBJ2-3; the match to TRBD1 covers 8 bases. The trim removed 5 bases at V and 4 bases at J, leaving 11 bases unmatched. This CDR3 is built from 16 residues. Germline V CDR1 and CDR2: SGHVS, FQNEAQ. The CDR3 DNA follows: TGTGCCAGCAGCCACCACCCCAGGGGGCTCGCAGATACGCAGTATTTT. Translating it yields CASSHHPRGLADTQYF.

DNA for the CDR3: TGTGCCAGCAGCGTATCAGGGGGACTCTATGGCTACACCTTC. It specifies CASSVSGGLYGYTF. The rearrangement links TRBV9 to TRBJ1-2; TRBD1 aligns across 7 bases. The CDR3 covers 14 residues. V lost 1 base, J lost 4 bases, and 4 bases stayed unmatched. CDR1 is SGDLS, CDR2 YYNGEE, per germline.

The rearrangement joins TRBV12-5 to TRBJ2-7, with 8 bases matching TRBD1. V lost 7 bases, J lost 5 bases, and 7 bases stayed unmatched. The CDR3 length is 13 residues. Germline V gives CDR1 LGHNT, CDR2 FRNRAP. The CDR3 DNA is TGTGCTAGTGCCCCGACAGGGGAACACGAGCAGTACTTC. Translation gives CASAPTGEHEQYF.

The chain recombines TRBV13 with TRBJ2-7, with TRBD2 as a possible D gene (5 bases). CDR1 is PRHDT, CDR2 FYEKMQ, per germline (reference sequence). V was trimmed by 0 bases and J by 4 bases, leaving 10 bases between them. This CDR3 has 14 amino acids. The CDR3 DNA reads TGTGCCAGCAGCTTAGGCGGGATCTTATACGAGCAGTACTTC. Its translation is CASSLGGILYEQYF.

The gene calls are TRBV19 and TRBJ2-1; 7 positions match TRBD2. The CDR3 length is 14 residues. Looked up from germline, CDR1 is LNHDA and CDR2 is SQIVND (reference sequence). The trim removed 6 bases at V and 3 bases at J, leaving 5 bases unmatched. The CDR3 loop is CASRLGGGYNEQFF. For the CDR3, the DNA is TGTGCCAGTAGACTTGGCGGGGGCTACAATGAGCAGTTCTTC.

The chain couples TRBV27 to TRBJ1-1; 10 bases fit TRBD1. This CDR3 is 16 amino acids long. Germline CDR1 MNHEY, CDR2 SMNVEV (reference sequence). J gave up 5 bases and V 6 bases, and 12 bases lay outside the gene matches. The CDR3 loop reads CASRETGGAYMTEAFF. Written as DNA, the CDR3 is TGTGCCAGCAGGGAGACAGGGGGCGCTTATATGACTGAAGCTTTCTTT.

This chain joins TRBV4-2 and TRBJ2-3; 13 bases match TRBD2. CDR1 and CDR2 from the germline V gene are LGHNA and YNFKEQ. The CDR3 length is 14 residues. Trimming at V came to 8 bases and at J to 1 base, leaving 0 bases not matched to a gene. CDR3 residues: CASGTSGGTDTQYF. Written as DNA, the CDR3 is TGTGCCAGCGGGACTAGCGGGGGCACAGATACGCAGTATTTT.

The V gene is TRBV6-1, the J gene TRBJ1-2; the D is unclear. V gave up 1 base and J gave up 1 base, with 13 bases separating them. Germline loops: CDR1 MNHNS, CDR2 SASEGT. This CDR3 region has 16 residues. The DNA for the CDR3 is TGTGCCAGCAGTGAAGTCTGGGAGGGCGATAACTATGGCTACACCTTC. This sequence encodes CASSEVWEGDNYGYTF.

This clone was observed a few times. V usage is TRBV5-4 and J usage is TRBJ1-1; TRBD1 might be the D (6 bases). The CDR3 sequence is 12 residues long. The V end was cut by 2 bases, the J end by 5 bases, with 7 bases between. The germline V gene encodes CDR1 SGHNT and CDR2 YYREEE (reference sequence). CDR3 amino acids: CASSFRGTEAFF. The CDR3 DNA is TGTGCCAGCAGCTTTAGGGGGACTGAAGCTTTCTTT. Supplemented by reference TRBV5-4 and TRBJ1-1, the full variable domain reads ETGVTQSPTHLIKTRGQQVTLRCSSQSGHNTVSWYQQALGQGPQFIFQYYREEENGRGNFPPRFSGLQFPNYSSELNVNALELDDSALYLCASSFRGTEAFFGQGTRLTVV.

The chain combines TRBV7-9 with TRBJ2-7; D might be TRBD2 (5 bases). Between the trimmed V and J ends, which lost 8 bases and 6 bases, there was a span of 11 bases. This CDR3 region has 11 residues. Germline V gene lookup returns CDR1 SEHNR and CDR2 FQNEAQ (reference sequence). The CDR3 reads CASRAGGEQYF. The CDR3 DNA sequence: TGTGCCAGCCGCGCCGGAGGCGAGCAGTACTTC.

V usage is TRBV7-9 and J usage is TRBJ2-7; 7 nucleotides line up with TRBD1. V dropped 5 bases and J dropped 1; count of bases not matched to a gene: 5. The germline gives CDR1 SEHNR, CDR2 FQNEAQ (reference sequence). This CDR3 is 14 amino acids long. The CDR3 nucleotides are TGTGCCAGCAGCCAACAGGGGCGATCCTACGAGCAGTACTTC. It encodes CASSQQGRSYEQYF.

The chain carries TRBV4-1 and TRBJ2-7, with D hard to call. CDR3 length: 15 residues. Looked up from germline, CDR1 is MGHRA and CDR2 is YSYEKL. Between the trimmed V and J ends, which lost 0 bases and 0 bases, there was a span of 9 bases. The CDR3 here is CASSQEARSSYEQYF. In DNA, the CDR3 is TGCGCCAGCAGCCAAGAGGCTAGGTCCTCCTACGAGCAGTACTTC.

V and J are TRBV4-1 and TRBJ2-7, with D hard to call. Looked up from germline, CDR1 is MGHRA and CDR2 is YSYEKL. Trimming stripped 6 bases from V and 0 bases from J, with 12 bases between. The CDR3 has 14 amino acids. CDR3 in DNA: TGCGCCAGCAGTGGCGGTGGCGACTCCTACGAGCAGTACTTC. Its translation is CASSGGGDSYEQYF.

This clone has only one observation. V gene TRBV7-8 combines with J gene TRBJ1-1; 10 nucleotides match TRBD1. Trimming took 4 bases from V and 4 from J; bases not matched to a gene: 0. This CDR3 is 13 amino acids long. Germline CDR1 SGHVS, CDR2 FQNEAQ. The chain's CDR3 is CASSWDRGTEAFF. CDR3 DNA sequence: TGTGCCAGCAGCTGGGACAGGGGCACTGAAGCTTTCTTT.

V gene TRBV27 combines with J gene TRBJ2-3; D unresolved. Germline V gene data show CDR1 as MNHEY and CDR2 as SMNVEV (reference sequence). CDR3 length: 11 residues. V lost 5 bases to trimming and J lost 4 bases, with 4 bases between them. CDR3 sequence (DNA): TGTGCCAGCAGTGTAGCAGATACGCAGTATTTT. Translated: CASSVADTQYF.

The chain links TRBV28 to TRBJ1-2, with TRBD1 identical over 10 bases. This CDR3 comprises 15 residues. Germline CDR1 reads MDHEN; CDR2 reads SYDVKM. The V and J ends lost 2 bases and 5 bases, in that order; junction bases with no gene match: 5. The chain's CDR3 is CASSLTPGQGYGYTF. The CDR3 DNA reads TGTGCCAGCAGTTTAACGCCGGGACAGGGGTATGGCTACACCTTC.

The V call is TRBV7-9, the J call TRBJ2-3, with D perhaps TRBD2 (6 bases). The CDR3 extends over 16 amino acids. Trimming cost V 1 base and J 0 bases, with 11 bases left between them. Germline V lookup: CDR1 SEHNR, CDR2 FQNEAQ (reference sequence). Here the CDR3 reads CASSLVLGGSTDTQYF. The CDR3 DNA reads as TGTGCCAGCAGCTTAGTTTTGGGGGGTAGCACAGATACGCAGTATTTT.

This rearrangement joins TRBV4-1 to TRBJ2-3; TRBD2 matches at 9 bases. With V trimmed by 1 base and J by 2 bases, 4 bases remained unmatched. The CDR3 spans 16 residues. In germline, CDR1 is MGHRA, CDR2 YSYEKL. CDR3 sequence: CASSQGLAGNTDTQYF. CDR3 DNA: TGCGCCAGCAGCCAAGGCCTAGCGGGAAACACAGATACGCAGTATTTT.

V usage is TRBV19 and J usage is TRBJ2-2; D is uncertain. V shed 3 bases and J shed 7 bases, with 9 bases lying between them. Looked up from germline, CDR1 is LNHDA and CDR2 is SQIVND (reference sequence). The CDR3 is 13 amino acids. Here the CDR3 reads CASSIGPNGELFF. In nucleotides, the CDR3 is TGTGCCAGTAGTATCGGTCCAAACGGGGAGCTGTTTTTT. The full variable domain, with the rest looked up from reference TRBV19 and TRBJ2-2, is DGGITQSPKYLFRKEGQNVTLSCEQNLNHDAMYWYRQDPGQGLRLIYYSQIVNDFQKGDIAEGYSVSREKKESFPLTVTSAQKNPTAFYLCASSIGPNGELFFGEGSRLTVL.